The source of this T cell receptor (beta chain) is a study of T cell responses to AZD1222 COVID-19 vaccine. General study results and limits: It should be noted that donors were predominantly white British and more often female, and clonal diversity was possibly underestimated. The breadth and depth of Spike-specific TCRs increased once two AZD1222 doses had been given. Reportedly, nearly half the spike-specific TCRs target unmutated variant regions.

A remark on this clone: Its antigen is unidentified.

V was shortened by 7 bases and J by 3 bases, with 6 bases between the two germline ends. Germline CDR1 is MNHEY and CDR2 is SMNVEV (reference sequence). The CDR3 covers 12 residues. Data came from immunoSEQ multiplex PCR; TCRdb stores just in-frame clones and leaves some out. This sample has more than 100,000 clones, with approximately 85% found just once. The material sequenced was peripheral blood, taken 28 days after the second dose of the MenACWY control vaccine. This receptor was obtained from an adult who received the MenACWY meningococcal vaccine as a control. V is TRBV27 and J is TRBJ2-2; D gene ambiguous. The CDR3 reads CASTHHTGELFF. The CDR3 DNA reads TGTGCCAGCACCCATCACACCGGGGAGCTGTTTTTT.